Following are 2 T cell receptor beta chains from one sample sequenced in a study of cytomegalovirus exposure and HLA in healthy donors. PCR was performed using 60 Vbeta and 13 Jbeta primers. Profiling relied on immunoSEQ multiplex PCR, and the TCRdb table lists in-frame clones only, not all of them. The sample shows under 200,000 clones, roughly two thirds of them seen only once. Sequences were obtained from PBMCs. The receptors shown here come from a woman aged 18-35 years in good health and CMV-seropositive.

The chain employs TRBV10-3 and TRBJ1-3; D gene uncertain. V was trimmed by 0 bases and J by 2 bases, leaving 5 bases between them. The germline V gene encodes CDR1 ENHRY and CDR2 SYGVKD. CDR3 length equals 14 residues. CDR3 DNA sequence: TGTGCCATCAGTGAGTCAGAGGCTGGAAACACCATATATTTT. Its protein product is CAISESEAGNTIYF.

The V gene is TRBV5-4, the J gene TRBJ2-5, with 8 bases identical to TRBD1. The CDR3 has 14 residues. J gave up 2 bases and V 6 bases, and 6 bases lay outside the gene matches. In germline, CDR1 is SGHNT, CDR2 YYREEE (reference sequence). CDR3 protein: CASKTGGFQETQYF. For the CDR3, the DNA is TGTGCCAGCAAAACAGGGGGTTTTCAAGAGACCCAGTACTTC.